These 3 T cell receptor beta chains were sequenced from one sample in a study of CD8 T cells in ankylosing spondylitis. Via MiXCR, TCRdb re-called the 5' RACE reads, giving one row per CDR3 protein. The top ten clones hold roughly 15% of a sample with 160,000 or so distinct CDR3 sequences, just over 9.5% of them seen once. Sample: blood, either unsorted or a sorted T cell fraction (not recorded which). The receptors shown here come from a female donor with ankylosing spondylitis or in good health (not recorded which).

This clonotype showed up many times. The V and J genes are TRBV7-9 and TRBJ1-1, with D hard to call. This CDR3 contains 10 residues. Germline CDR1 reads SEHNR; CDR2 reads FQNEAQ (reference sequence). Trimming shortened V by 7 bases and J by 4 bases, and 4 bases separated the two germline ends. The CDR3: CASTSTEAFF. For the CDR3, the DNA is TGTGCCAGCACTTCCACTGAAGCTTTCTTT.

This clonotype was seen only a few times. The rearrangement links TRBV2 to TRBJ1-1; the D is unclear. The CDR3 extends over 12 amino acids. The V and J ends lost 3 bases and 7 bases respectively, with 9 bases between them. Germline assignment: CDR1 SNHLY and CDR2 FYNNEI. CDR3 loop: CASSEVGNEAFF. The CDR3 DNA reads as TGTGCCAGCAGTGAGGTGGGGAATGAAGCTTTCTTT. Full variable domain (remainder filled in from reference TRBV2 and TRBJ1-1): EPEVTQTPSHQVTQMGQEVILRCVPISNHLYFYWYRQILGQKVEFLVSFYNNEISEKSEIFDDQFSVERPDGSNFTLKIRSTKLEDSAMYFCASSEVGNEAFFGQGTRLTVV.

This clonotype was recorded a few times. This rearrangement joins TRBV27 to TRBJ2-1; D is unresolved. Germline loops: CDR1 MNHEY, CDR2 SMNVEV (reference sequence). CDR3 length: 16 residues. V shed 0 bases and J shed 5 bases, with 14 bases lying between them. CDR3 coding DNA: TGTGCCAGCAGTTTATCCACCTCTGGCAGACACAATGAGCAGTTCTTC. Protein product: CASSLSTSGRHNEQFF.